The sample holds many counts of the clone carrying this TCR beta chain. Per the germline V gene, CDR1 is SGHNT and CDR2 is YENEEA. This CDR3 is 17 amino acids long. Trimming stripped 5 bases from V and 6 bases from J, with 23 bases between. The hyperthyroidism patients had all been newly diagnosed, and their disease duration was under 2 months. Their ages ranged from 18 to 65 years. The source of the sample is a study of T cells in Graves' hyperthyroidism and ophthalmopathy. RNA transcripts yielded amplified TCR beta CDR3 regions. First-round RT-PCR with HTBI primers amplified the TCR CDR3 region. TCRdb re-called the multiplex PCR reads through MiXCR, storing one row per CDR3 protein. Here the sample spans hundreds of thousands of distinct CDR3 sequences, approximately 15% being singletons.

The TCR sequence derives from a woman between 18 and 30 years old with Graves' hyperthyroidism. The chain joins TRBV11-3 to TRBJ2-1; maybe TRBD2 (6 bases). Sequenced material: blood. This CDR3 reads CASSPRGGSGSGNEQFF. CDR3 coding DNA: TGTGCCAGCAGCCCACGCGGAGGGAGCGGGTCCGGCAATGAGCAGTTCTTC.